The clone carrying this T cell receptor (beta chain) was seen at least ten times. Its specificity is not known. The sample belongs to a study of T cells in Graves' hyperthyroidism and ophthalmopathy. Broader study findings: Also found in blood were most expanded thyroid clonotypes above 0.001.

The CDR3 sequence is 13 residues long. CDR1 is SGHRS and CDR2 is YFSETQ in the germline V gene. Trimming removed 0 bases from V and 5 bases from J, with 8 bases in between. TCR beta CDR3 regions were amplified from RNA transcripts. The HTBI primer set was used in a first-round RT-PCR of the TCR CDR3. TCRdb called the multiplex PCR reads again in MiXCR, with one record for every CDR3 protein. The sample shows roughly 400,000 distinct CDR3 sequences, more than 12% of them seen only once. Uncontrolled infections, other autoimmune diseases, pregnancy or lactation led to exclusion of patients. Each diagnosis drew on symptoms, thyroxine, TRAb, thyroid ultrasound and orbital computed tomography findings. Cells are PBMCs isolated from roughly 10 ml of fresh blood.

This chain joins TRBV5-1 and TRBJ2-5; D possibly corresponds to TRBD1 (6 bases). What was sequenced was blood. The TCR sequence derives from a man aged 45 to 65 with Graves' ophthalmopathy. This chain's CDR3 is CASSLARGETQYF. The DNA for the CDR3 is TGCGCCAGCAGCTTGGCCAGGGGTGAGACCCAGTACTTC.